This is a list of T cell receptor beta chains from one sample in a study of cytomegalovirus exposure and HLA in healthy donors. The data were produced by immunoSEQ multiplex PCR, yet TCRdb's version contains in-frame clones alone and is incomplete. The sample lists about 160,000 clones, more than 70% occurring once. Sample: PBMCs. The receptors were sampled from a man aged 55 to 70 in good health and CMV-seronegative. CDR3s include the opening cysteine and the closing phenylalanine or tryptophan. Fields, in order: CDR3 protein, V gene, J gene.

CDR3 protein: CASSLLTGTGEQYF
V gene: TRBV28
J gene: TRBJ2-7

CDR3 protein: CASAGALGTGELFF
V gene: TRBV6-5
J gene: TRBJ2-2

CDR3 protein: CASGKQGAPYNEQFF
V gene: TRBV27
J gene: TRBJ2-1

CDR3 protein: CASSSGQTYEQYF
V gene: TRBV19
J gene: TRBJ2-7

CDR3 protein: CASSFSGQGAEMNTEAFF
V gene: TRBV7-9
J gene: TRBJ1-1

CDR3 protein: CASSIQGATDTQYF
V gene: TRBV19
J gene: TRBJ2-3

CDR3 protein: CASSDETSGAYEQYF
V gene: TRBV5-1
J gene: TRBJ2-7

CDR3 protein: CASSLGPGGDEQFF
V gene: TRBV7-9
J gene: TRBJ2-1

CDR3 protein: CASSSLTSTDTQYF
V gene: TRBV28
J gene: TRBJ2-3

CDR3 protein: CASGQDWGQNNYGYTF
V gene: TRBV4-3
J gene: TRBJ1-2

CDR3 protein: CASSFGLAGLKGYEQYF
V gene: TRBV28
J gene: TRBJ2-7

CDR3 protein: CASSFRRQGGYEQYF
V gene: TRBV27
J gene: TRBJ2-7

CDR3 protein: CASSSGLAGGGEQYF
V gene: TRBV7-6
J gene: TRBJ2-7

CDR3 protein: CASSSRAGAIREQYF
V gene: TRBV7-2
J gene: TRBJ2-7

CDR3 protein: CASSQRLAGNNEQFF
V gene: TRBV5-1
J gene: TRBJ2-1

CDR3 protein: CASSHGKVIGLAGRGDSYNEQFF
V gene: TRBV14
J gene: TRBJ2-1

CDR3 protein: CASNRDNTFNYGYTF
V gene: TRBV6-6
J gene: TRBJ1-2

CDR3 protein: CASSLDLGSATNYGYTF
V gene: TRBV5-1
J gene: TRBJ1-2

CDR3 protein: CASRLAGGDTQYF
V gene: TRBV27
J gene: TRBJ2-3

CDR3 protein: CASRGQDHPYEQYF
V gene: TRBV28
J gene: TRBJ2-7

CDR3 protein: CASSLSWSTSNYGYTF
V gene: TRBV27
J gene: TRBJ1-2

CDR3 protein: CAWSVGGGTEAFF
V gene: TRBV30
J gene: TRBJ1-1

CDR3 protein: CASSLNGQGDQPQHF
V gene: TRBV4-3
J gene: TRBJ1-5

CDR3 protein: CASSLAGTGNTIYF
V gene: TRBV5-1
J gene: TRBJ1-3

CDR3 protein: CASSLRQGDIQYF
V gene: TRBV7-7
J gene: TRBJ2-4